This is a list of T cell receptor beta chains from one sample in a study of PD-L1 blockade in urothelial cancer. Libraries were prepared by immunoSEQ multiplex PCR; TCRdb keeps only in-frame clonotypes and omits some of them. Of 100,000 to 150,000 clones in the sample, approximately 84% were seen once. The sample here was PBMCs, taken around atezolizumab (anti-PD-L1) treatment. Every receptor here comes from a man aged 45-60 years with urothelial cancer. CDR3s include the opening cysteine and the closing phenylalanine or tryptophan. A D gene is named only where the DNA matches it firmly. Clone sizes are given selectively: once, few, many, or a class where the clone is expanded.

CDR3: CASSPSQGWNTEAFF; DNA: TGCGCCAGCAGCCCATCACAGGGCTGGAACACTGAAGCTTTCTTT; size: once; V: TRBV4-1; J: TRBJ1-1; D: -
CDR3: CASSQRAGQGFDEQYF; DNA: TGTGCCAGCAGCCAACGCGCGGGACAGGGGTTCGACGAGCAGTACTTC; size: few; V: TRBV14; J: TRBJ2-7; D: TRBD1
CDR3: CASSLLTGSAFF; DNA: TGTGCCAGCAGTTTATTAACCGGGAGTGCTTTCTTT; size: -; V: TRBV28; J: TRBJ1-1; D: -
CDR3: CASSQDFYEQYF; DNA: TGTGCCAGCAGCCAAGACTTCTACGAGCAGTACTTC; size: -; V: TRBV4-2; J: TRBJ2-7; D: -
CDR3: CASSETGGPSYNEQFF; DNA: TGTGCCAGCAGTGAAACGGGAGGCCCCTCCTACAATGAGCAGTTCTTC; size: -; V: TRBV25-1; J: TRBJ2-1; D: TRBD2
CDR3: CASIRLAGYEQYF; DNA: TGTGCCAGCATTAGACTAGCCGGTTACGAGCAGTACTTC; size: -; V: TRBV7-9; J: TRBJ2-7; D: TRBD2
CDR3: CASSLSTSGPQETQYF; DNA: TGTGCCAGCAGCTTGTCGACTAGCGGACCCCAAGAGACCCAGTACTTC; size: once; V: TRBV7-2; J: TRBJ2-5; D: TRBD2
CDR3: CASSIQHNTGELFF; DNA: TGTGCCAGTAGTATTCAACACAACACCGGGGAGCTGTTTTTT; size: -; V: TRBV19; J: TRBJ2-2; D: -
CDR3: CASSSSDKDSPLHF; DNA: TGTGCCAGCAGCTCCTCAGATAAAGATTCACCCCTCCACTTT; size: -; V: TRBV7-8; J: TRBJ1-6; D: -
CDR3: CAWSGGPGREQFF; DNA: TGTGCCTGGAGTGGCGGCCCAGGGCGTGAGCAGTTCTTC; size: once; V: TRBV30; J: TRBJ2-1; D: -
CDR3: CASSVGPAGGGYGYTF; DNA: TGTGCCAGCAGCGTAGGACCCGCCGGGGGGGGGTATGGCTACACCTTC; size: -; V: TRBV9; J: TRBJ1-2; D: -
CDR3: CASSVNPSLVYEQYF; DNA: TGTGCCAGCAGCGTAAACCCAAGTCTAGTGTACGAGCAGTACTTC; size: once; V: TRBV9; J: TRBJ2-7; D: -
CDR3: CASSGGTGSTDTQYF; DNA: TGCGCCAGCAGCGGAGGGACAGGGAGCACAGATACGCAGTATTTT; size: -; V: TRBV5-1; J: TRBJ2-3; D: TRBD1
CDR3: CASSLVGGQGGAFF; DNA: TGTGCCAGCAGTTTAGTGGGGGGACAGGGTGGAGCTTTCTTT; size: -; V: TRBV28; J: TRBJ1-1; D: TRBD1
CDR3: CASSLDRGNTGELFF; DNA: TGTGCCAGCAGCTTAGATCGGGGGAACACCGGGGAGCTGTTTTTT; size: -; V: TRBV7-9; J: TRBJ2-2; D: -
CDR3: CASTLGGVPGELFF; DNA: TGTGCCAGCACCCTAGGGGGGGTCCCCGGGGAGCTGTTTTTT; size: once; V: TRBV11-2; J: TRBJ2-2; D: -
CDR3: CASSPQTGGILGTEAFF; DNA: TGTGCCAGCAGCCCCCAGACAGGGGGCATTTTAGGAACTGAAGCTTTCTTT; size: -; V: TRBV4-2; J: TRBJ1-1; D: TRBD1
CDR3: CASSRTVGVVF; DNA: TGTGCCAGTAGTAGGACAGTGGGAGTCGTCTTT; size: -; V: TRBV19; J: TRBJ1-1; D: -
CDR3: CASRLWTGDPNFYGYTF; DNA: TGTGCCAGTAGGTTGTGGACAGGGGATCCCAACTTCTATGGCTACACCTTC; size: -; V: TRBV19; J: TRBJ1-2; D: TRBD1
CDR3: CASSPTSGRTDTQYF; DNA: TGCGCCAGCAGCCCAACTAGCGGGAGAACAGATACGCAGTATTTT; size: -; V: TRBV5-1; J: TRBJ2-3; D: TRBD2
CDR3: CASSQEGRGGEKLFF; DNA: TGCGCCAGCAGCCAAGAGGGCAGGGGTGGCGAAAAACTGTTTTTT; size: -; V: TRBV4-1; J: TRBJ1-4; D: -
CDR3: CASSLATGPNTEAFF; DNA: TGTGCCAGCAGCCTAGCGACAGGTCCGAACACTGAAGCTTTCTTT; size: -; V: TRBV7-9; J: TRBJ1-1; D: -
CDR3: CASSHRVGEKLFF; DNA: TGTGCCAGCAGTCACAGGGTAGGGGAAAAACTGTTTTTT; size: -; V: TRBV14; J: TRBJ1-4; D: -
CDR3: CASIPGRQALNTEAFF; DNA: TGTGCCAGTATTCCGGGGAGGCAGGCCTTGAACACTGAAGCTTTCTTT; size: -; V: TRBV19; J: TRBJ1-1; D: -
CDR3: CASSPYRGGRETQYF; DNA: TGTGCCAGCAGCCCTTACAGGGGGGGACGGGAGACCCAGTACTTC; size: once; V: TRBV14; J: TRBJ2-5; D: -
CDR3: CASSYDRGYYGYTF; DNA: TGTGCCAGCAGTTACGACAGGGGGTACTATGGCTACACCTTC; size: -; V: TRBV6-6; J: TRBJ1-2; D: TRBD1
CDR3: CASSPGETQYF; DNA: TGTGCCAGCAGCCCCGGGGAGACCCAGTACTTC; size: -; V: TRBV11-1; J: TRBJ2-5; D: -
CDR3: CATSRVVAGVNEQYF; DNA: TGTGCCACCAGCAGAGTTGTCGCGGGAGTGAACGAGCAGTACTTC; size: -; V: TRBV15; J: TRBJ2-7; D: TRBD2
CDR3: CASSRDRGWWTEAFF; DNA: TGTGCCAGCAGCCGGGACAGGGGATGGTGGACTGAAGCTTTCTTT; size: once; V: TRBV28; J: TRBJ1-1; D: TRBD1
CDR3: CATSRRGGTEAFF; DNA: TGTGCCACCAGCAGGAGGGGGGGGACTGAAGCTTTCTTT; size: -; V: TRBV15; J: TRBJ1-1; D: -
CDR3: CASTAFGGSEQYF; DNA: TGTGCCAGCACTGCATTCGGGGGAAGCGAGCAGTACTTC; size: few; V: TRBV6-1; J: TRBJ2-7; D: -
CDR3: CASSVFEGAGTEAFF; DNA: TGTGCCAGCAGCGTATTCGAGGGGGCTGGCACTGAAGCTTTCTTT; size: -; V: TRBV9; J: TRBJ1-1; D: TRBD1
CDR3: CASSPRGGSSFLSGNTIYF; DNA: TGTGCCAGCTCACCACGGGGCGGTAGCAGTTTTTTATCTGGAAACACCATATATTTT; size: -; V: TRBV18; J: TRBJ1-3; D: -
CDR3: CASSFSIRGRNTIYF; DNA: TGTGCCAGCAGTTTCAGTATCAGGGGAAGAAACACCATATATTTT; size: many; V: TRBV28; J: TRBJ1-3; D: -
CDR3: CAWKQGRLNTEAFF; DNA: TGTGCCTGGAAACAGGGGAGGCTGAACACTGAAGCTTTCTTT; size: once; V: TRBV30; J: TRBJ1-1; D: TRBD1
CDR3: CATRSGLPTGELFF; DNA: TGTGCCACGCGGTCAGGACTCCCAACCGGGGAGCTGTTTTTT; size: -; V: TRBV15; J: TRBJ2-2; D: -
CDR3: CASSQLAIYSYEQYF; DNA: TGCGCCAGCAGCCAACTAGCCATATACTCCTACGAGCAGTACTTC; size: -; V: TRBV4-1; J: TRBJ2-7; D: -
CDR3: CASSLGLSSYNEQFF; DNA: TGTGCCAGCAGCTTAGGACTGAGCTCCTACAATGAGCAGTTCTTC; size: -; V: TRBV7-3; J: TRBJ2-1; D: -
CDR3: CASSSNGQGIRNQPQHF; DNA: TGTGCCAGCAGTTCCAACGGACAGGGGATTCGCAATCAGCCCCAGCATTTT; size: -; V: TRBV28; J: TRBJ1-5; D: TRBD1
CDR3: CASSRNRGNTEAFF; DNA: TGTGCCAGCTCCCGCAACAGGGGGAACACTGAAGCTTTCTTT; size: once; V: TRBV18; J: TRBJ1-1; D: TRBD1
CDR3: CASRSLLMNTEAFF; DNA: TGTGCCAGCAGGAGCTTGCTTATGAACACTGAAGCTTTCTTT; size: -; V: TRBV5-8; J: TRBJ1-1; D: -
CDR3: CASNFIRTGNTEAFF; DNA: TGTGCCAGTAACTTCATCCGGACAGGGAACACTGAAGCTTTCTTT; size: -; V: TRBV28; J: TRBJ1-1; D: TRBD1
CDR3: CASSYGGRGGDNEQFF; DNA: TGTGCCAGCAGTTACGGCGGGAGAGGTGGAGACAATGAGCAGTTCTTC; size: -; V: TRBV6-6; J: TRBJ2-1; D: TRBD2
CDR3: CASSLSSGNEQFF; DNA: TGTGCCAGCAGCTTATCGTCCGGCAATGAGCAGTTCTTC; size: -; V: TRBV7-2; J: TRBJ2-1; D: -
CDR3: CASSPVRADPASGANVLTF; DNA: TGTGCCAGCAGCCCAGTTCGTGCAGATCCTGCCTCTGGGGCCAACGTCCTGACTTTC; size: -; V: TRBV7-3; J: TRBJ2-6; D: -
CDR3: CASSRIGDRGTQETQYF; DNA: TGCGCCAGCAGTCGTATTGGAGACAGGGGGACACAAGAGACCCAGTACTTC; size: -; V: TRBV23-1; J: TRBJ2-5; D: TRBD1
CDR3: CASSLGDSNSPLHF; DNA: TGTGCCAGCAGCTTAGGGGACAGCAATTCACCCCTCCACTTT; size: -; V: TRBV7-9; J: TRBJ1-6; D: TRBD1
CDR3: CASSPAPGSNQPQHF; DNA: TGCGCCAGCAGCCCTGCGCCAGGATCCAATCAGCCCCAGCATTTT; size: -; V: TRBV4-1; J: TRBJ1-5; D: -
CDR3: CASSEWGVPKGDTQYF; DNA: TGCGCCAGCAGTGAGTGGGGGGTCCCCAAGGGAGATACGCAGTATTTT; size: -; V: TRBV10-1; J: TRBJ2-3; D: -
CDR3: CASAGTSGSTYEQYF; DNA: TGCGCCAGCGCCGGGACTAGCGGATCTACCTACGAGCAGTACTTC; size: -; V: TRBV5-1; J: TRBJ2-7; D: TRBD2
CDR3: CATSRNSDTQYF; DNA: TGTGCCACCAGCAGAAATTCGGATACGCAGTATTTT; size: -; V: TRBV15; J: TRBJ2-3; D: -
CDR3: CASSTNPIPNQPQHF; DNA: TGTGCCAGCAGTACAAACCCCATACCCAATCAGCCCCAGCATTTT; size: -; V: TRBV28; J: TRBJ1-5; D: -
CDR3: CASSLSGTNTGELFF; DNA: TGTGCCAGCAGTCTTAGCGGGACGAACACCGGGGAGCTGTTTTTT; size: -; V: TRBV11-3; J: TRBJ2-2; D: TRBD2
CDR3: CASSLALLAGGNNEQFF; DNA: TGTGCCAGCAGCTTAGCCCTCCTAGCGGGAGGGAACAATGAGCAGTTCTTC; size: -; V: TRBV11-2; J: TRBJ2-1; D: TRBD2